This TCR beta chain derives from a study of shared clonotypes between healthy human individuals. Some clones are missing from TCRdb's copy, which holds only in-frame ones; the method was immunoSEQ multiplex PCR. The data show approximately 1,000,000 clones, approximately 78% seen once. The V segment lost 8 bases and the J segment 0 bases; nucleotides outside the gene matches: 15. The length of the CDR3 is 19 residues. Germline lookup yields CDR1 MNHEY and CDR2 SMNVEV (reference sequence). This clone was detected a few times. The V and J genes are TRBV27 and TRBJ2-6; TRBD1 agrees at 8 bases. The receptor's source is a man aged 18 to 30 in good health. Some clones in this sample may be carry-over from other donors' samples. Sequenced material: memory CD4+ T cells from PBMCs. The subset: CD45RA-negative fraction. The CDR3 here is CASGGIIDRGFSGANVLTF. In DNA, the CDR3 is TGTGCCAGCGGGGGAATAATAGACAGGGGCTTCTCTGGGGCCAACGTCCTGACTTTC.